This T cell receptor beta chain was captured in a study of post-analysis software for immune sequencing data. Germline lookup yields CDR1 MNHEY and CDR2 SVGEGT. The CDR3 is 15 residues long. Points from the study as a whole: Patients showed TRBV5-6, TRBV5-1 and TRBV20-1 among about five TRBV segments more frequent than in controls.

Points on this clonotype: Its antigen remains unknown. One junction end disagrees with the germline gene, perhaps due to a read error.

The TCR beta cDNA libraries contained unique molecular identifiers. TCRdb processed the PCR reads anew with MiXCR; each CDR3 protein has one entry. The table shows roughly 730,000 distinct CDR3 sequences, with less than 35% occurring only once. The V gene is TRBV6-2 or TRBV6-3, the J gene TRBJ1-5; D unclear. Material: blood. The clonotype comes from a girl between 5 and 17 years old with multiple sclerosis. CDR3 loop: CANSYGRLSNQPQHF. Written as DNA, the CDR3 is TGTGCCAACAGTTACGGCAGGCTCAGCAATCAGCCCCAGCATTTT.